A selection of T cell receptor beta chains follows, all from one sample in a study of somatic mutations in cytotoxic T cells in rheumatoid arthritis. Generated by immunoSEQ multiplex PCR, the TCRdb table keeps only in-frame clones and is missing some. The data contain about 7,000 clones, 60% of them singletons. The specimen sequenced was CD8+ T cells sorted from blood. The receptors originated from a woman between 40 and 50 years old in good health. CDR3s include the opening cysteine and the closing phenylalanine or tryptophan. The size field is filled for only some rows; it gives once, few, many or a size class.

v_gene: TRBV6-4
abundance: -
j_gene: TRBJ2-1
CDR3aa: CASSWHGDINEQFF

v_gene: TRBV7-6
abundance: -
j_gene: TRBJ2-5
CDR3aa: CASRDAAVGQETQYF

v_gene: TRBV7-6
abundance: -
j_gene: TRBJ1-1
CDR3aa: CASSPYRGWDTEAFF

v_gene: TRBV30
abundance: -
j_gene: TRBJ2-1
CDR3aa: CAWALGTSDNEQFF

v_gene: TRBV28
abundance: -
j_gene: TRBJ1-1
CDR3aa: CASSLFTNTEAFF

v_gene: TRBV27
abundance: -
j_gene: TRBJ1-1
CDR3aa: CASSIRTPAIEAFF

v_gene: TRBV7-8
abundance: -
j_gene: TRBJ1-2
CDR3aa: CASTTGANYGYTF

v_gene: TRBV19
abundance: few
j_gene: TRBJ2-7
CDR3aa: CASSIDGTSFYEQYF

v_gene: TRBV5-4
abundance: -
j_gene: TRBJ2-1
CDR3aa: CASSVGTLNNEQFF

v_gene: TRBV10-2
abundance: -
j_gene: TRBJ2-1
CDR3aa: CASSDPRKSYNEQFF

v_gene: TRBV19
abundance: -
j_gene: TRBJ2-2
CDR3aa: CASSILPYTGELFF

v_gene: TRBV29-1
abundance: -
j_gene: TRBJ2-2
CDR3aa: CSADGDRANTGELFF

v_gene: TRBV7-8
abundance: -
j_gene: TRBJ2-1
CDR3aa: CASRGLTAGGPSSYNEQFF

v_gene: TRBV5-4
abundance: few
j_gene: TRBJ2-7
CDR3aa: CASSLFSYEQYF

v_gene: TRBV6-1
abundance: few
j_gene: TRBJ2-7
CDR3aa: CASSEALGGYEQYF

v_gene: TRBV6-5
abundance: -
j_gene: TRBJ2-5
CDR3aa: CASRGAIEETQYF

v_gene: TRBV4-1
abundance: once
j_gene: TRBJ2-5
CDR3aa: CASSQAETQYF

v_gene: TRBV13
abundance: -
j_gene: TRBJ1-2
CDR3aa: CASSLQGAEIYYGYTF

v_gene: TRBV28
abundance: -
j_gene: TRBJ2-5
CDR3aa: CASSLLGKAWETQYF

v_gene: TRBV6-1
abundance: -
j_gene: TRBJ1-5
CDR3aa: CASSENQANQPQHF

v_gene: TRBV7-8
abundance: medium-sized
j_gene: TRBJ2-7
CDR3aa: CASSKTGESSYEQYF

v_gene: TRBV28
abundance: -
j_gene: TRBJ1-5
CDR3aa: CASSYPGTGGNQPQHF

v_gene: TRBV5-4
abundance: -
j_gene: TRBJ2-2
CDR3aa: CASSYPGTTTGELFF

v_gene: TRBV11-2
abundance: -
j_gene: TRBJ2-1
CDR3aa: CVSSLVGARNEQFF

v_gene: TRBV7-8
abundance: large
j_gene: TRBJ1-1
CDR3aa: CASSLDQADTEAFF

v_gene: TRBV9
abundance: -
j_gene: TRBJ2-2
CDR3aa: CASSAGLAGFTGELFF

v_gene: TRBV2
abundance: -
j_gene: TRBJ2-3
CDR3aa: CASRHTESTDTQYF

v_gene: TRBV27
abundance: few
j_gene: TRBJ2-7
CDR3aa: CASSLGLAYEQYF

v_gene: TRBV11-2
abundance: -
j_gene: TRBJ2-7
CDR3aa: CASSYVGESSYEQYF

v_gene: TRBV5-6
abundance: -
j_gene: TRBJ2-7
CDR3aa: CASSLSDTNSYEQYF

v_gene: TRBV11-2
abundance: -
j_gene: TRBJ1-5
CDR3aa: CASSWDGSIGNQPQHF

v_gene: TRBV6-4
abundance: once
j_gene: TRBJ2-3
CDR3aa: CASSDSGTSGTDTQYF

v_gene: TRBV10-3
abundance: few
j_gene: TRBJ1-4
CDR3aa: CAISEAGSGTNEKLFF

v_gene: TRBV27
abundance: once
j_gene: TRBJ2-7
CDR3aa: CASRTEAGYEQYF

v_gene: TRBV7-6
abundance: -
j_gene: TRBJ1-1
CDR3aa: CASSPKGAPF

v_gene: TRBV6-1
abundance: -
j_gene: TRBJ2-2
CDR3aa: CASSEAGGIGAGELFF

v_gene: TRBV27
abundance: once
j_gene: TRBJ2-7
CDR3aa: CASRLGGAVSSKQYF

v_gene: TRBV5-4
abundance: -
j_gene: TRBJ2-3
CDR3aa: CASSSSPREGLDTQYF

v_gene: TRBV28
abundance: -
j_gene: TRBJ1-1
CDR3aa: CASSFGGGLAFF

v_gene: TRBV30
abundance: -
j_gene: TRBJ1-2
CDR3aa: CAWSRTGGADGYTF

v_gene: TRBV7-6
abundance: few
j_gene: TRBJ1-3
CDR3aa: CASSLAPDWGNTIYF

v_gene: TRBV4-1
abundance: medium-sized
j_gene: TRBJ2-7
CDR3aa: CASSHTVTGGSYEQYF

v_gene: TRBV7-9
abundance: -
j_gene: TRBJ2-7
CDR3aa: CASSSTTGAESYEQYF